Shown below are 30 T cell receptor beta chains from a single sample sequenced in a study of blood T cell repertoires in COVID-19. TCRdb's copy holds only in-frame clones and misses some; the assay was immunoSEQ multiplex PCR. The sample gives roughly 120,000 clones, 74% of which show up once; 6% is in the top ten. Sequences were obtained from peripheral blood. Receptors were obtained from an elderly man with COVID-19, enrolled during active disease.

The CDR3 sequence is CASSQTGTFTGELFF. For the CDR3, the DNA is TGCGCCAGCAGCCAAACCGGGACTTTTACCGGGGAGCTGTTTTTT. The rearrangement links TRBV4-1 to TRBJ2-2, with D possibly being TRBD2 (6 bases). Germline V lookup: CDR1 MGHRA, CDR2 YSYEKL. V gave up 2 bases and J gave up 5 bases, with 12 bases separating them. This CDR3 contains 15 residues.

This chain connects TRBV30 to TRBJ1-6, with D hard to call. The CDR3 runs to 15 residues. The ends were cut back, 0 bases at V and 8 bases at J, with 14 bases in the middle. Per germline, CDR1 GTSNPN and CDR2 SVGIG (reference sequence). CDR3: CAWSVPFFRYSPLHF. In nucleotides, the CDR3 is TGTGCCTGGAGTGTACCGTTTTTCAGGTATTCACCCCTCCACTTT.

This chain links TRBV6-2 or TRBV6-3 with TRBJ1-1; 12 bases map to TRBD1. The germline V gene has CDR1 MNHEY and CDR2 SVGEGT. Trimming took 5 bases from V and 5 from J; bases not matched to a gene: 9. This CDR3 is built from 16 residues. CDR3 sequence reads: CASSTTGTGGATEAFF. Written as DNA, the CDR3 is TGTGCCAGCAGTACCACCGGGACAGGGGGCGCGACTGAAGCTTTCTTT.

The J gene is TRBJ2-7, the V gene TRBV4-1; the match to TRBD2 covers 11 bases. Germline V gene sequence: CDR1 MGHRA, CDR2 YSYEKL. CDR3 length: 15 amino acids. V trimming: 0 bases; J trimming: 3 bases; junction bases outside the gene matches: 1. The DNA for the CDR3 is TGCGCCAGCAGCCAAGACCTAGCGGGAGGCTACGAGCAGTACTTC. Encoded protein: CASSQDLAGGYEQYF.

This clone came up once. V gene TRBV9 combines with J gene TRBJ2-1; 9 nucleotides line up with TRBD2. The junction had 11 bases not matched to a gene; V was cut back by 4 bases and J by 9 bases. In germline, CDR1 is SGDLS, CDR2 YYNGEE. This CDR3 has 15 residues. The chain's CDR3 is CASSPRASGTPEQFF. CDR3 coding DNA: TGTGCCAGCAGCCCCCGGGCTAGCGGGACGCCTGAGCAGTTCTTC.

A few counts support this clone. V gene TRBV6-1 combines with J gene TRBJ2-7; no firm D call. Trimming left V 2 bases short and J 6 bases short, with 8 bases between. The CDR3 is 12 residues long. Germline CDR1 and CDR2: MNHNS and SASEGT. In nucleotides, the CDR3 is TGTGCCAGCAGTGAATTAGTGTCCGAGCAGTACTTC. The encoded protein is CASSELVSEQYF.

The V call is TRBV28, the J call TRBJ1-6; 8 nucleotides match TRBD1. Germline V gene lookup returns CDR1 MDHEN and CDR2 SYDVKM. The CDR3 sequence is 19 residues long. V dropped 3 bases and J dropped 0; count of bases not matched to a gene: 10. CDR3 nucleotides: TGTGCCAGCAGTTTCGGCACAGGGGGTTTAAACTCCTATAATTCACCCCTCCACTTT. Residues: CASSFGTGGLNSYNSPLHF.

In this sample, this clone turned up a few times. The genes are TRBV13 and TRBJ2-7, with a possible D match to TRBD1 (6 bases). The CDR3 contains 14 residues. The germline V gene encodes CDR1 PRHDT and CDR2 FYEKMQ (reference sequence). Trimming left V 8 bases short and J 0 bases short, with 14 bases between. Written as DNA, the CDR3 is TGTGCCAGCGGGTCCGGGACACTCTCCTACGAGCAGTACTTC. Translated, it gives CASGSGTLSYEQYF.

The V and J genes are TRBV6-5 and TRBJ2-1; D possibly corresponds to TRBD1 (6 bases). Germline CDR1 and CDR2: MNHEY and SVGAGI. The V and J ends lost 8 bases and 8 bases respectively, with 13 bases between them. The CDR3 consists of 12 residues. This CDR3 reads CASLAGGYEQFF. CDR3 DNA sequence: TGTGCCAGCTTGGCTGGGGGCTATGAGCAGTTCTTC.

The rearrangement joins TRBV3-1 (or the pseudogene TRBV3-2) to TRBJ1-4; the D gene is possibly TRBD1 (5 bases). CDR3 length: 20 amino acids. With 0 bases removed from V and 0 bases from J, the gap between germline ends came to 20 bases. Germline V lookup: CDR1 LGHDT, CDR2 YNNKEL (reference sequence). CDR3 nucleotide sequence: TGTGCCAGCAGCCAAGACCTCGGCAGGGTGGGATACGCAACTAATGAAAAACTGTTTTTT. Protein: CASSQDLGRVGYATNEKLFF.

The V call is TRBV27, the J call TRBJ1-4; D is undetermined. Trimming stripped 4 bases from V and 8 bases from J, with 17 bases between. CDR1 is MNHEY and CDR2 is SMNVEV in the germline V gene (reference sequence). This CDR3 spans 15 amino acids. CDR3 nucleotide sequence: TGTGCCAGCAGTTCCCTTATGGGCGCATCGGAAAAACTGTTTTTT. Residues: CASSSLMGASEKLFF.

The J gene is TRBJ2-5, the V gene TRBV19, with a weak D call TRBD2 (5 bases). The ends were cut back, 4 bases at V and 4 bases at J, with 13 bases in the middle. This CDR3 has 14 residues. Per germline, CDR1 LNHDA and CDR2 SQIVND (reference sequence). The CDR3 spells CASSNLRRAETQYF. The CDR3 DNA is TGTGCCAGTAGTAATTTGCGGCGGGCAGAGACCCAGTACTTC.

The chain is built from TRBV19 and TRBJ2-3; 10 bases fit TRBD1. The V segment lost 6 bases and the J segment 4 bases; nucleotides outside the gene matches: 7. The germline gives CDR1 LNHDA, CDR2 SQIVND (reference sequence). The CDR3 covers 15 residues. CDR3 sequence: CASSPTDRGADTQYF. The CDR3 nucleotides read TGTGCCAGTAGCCCCACGGACAGGGGGGCAGATACGCAGTATTTT.

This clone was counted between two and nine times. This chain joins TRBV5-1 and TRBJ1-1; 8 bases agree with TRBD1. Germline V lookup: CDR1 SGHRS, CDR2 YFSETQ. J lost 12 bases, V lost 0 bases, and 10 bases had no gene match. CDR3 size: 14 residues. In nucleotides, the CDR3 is TGCGCCAGCAGCTTGGGACAGGGGCTAAGTGGAACTTTCTTT. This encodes CASSLGQGLSGTFF.

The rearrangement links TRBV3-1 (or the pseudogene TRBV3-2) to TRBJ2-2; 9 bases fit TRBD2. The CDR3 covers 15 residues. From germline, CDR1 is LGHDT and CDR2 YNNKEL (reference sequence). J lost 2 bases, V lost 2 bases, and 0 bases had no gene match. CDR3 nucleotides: TGTGCCAGCAGCCAACTAGCGGGAAACACCGGGGAGCTGTTTTTT. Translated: CASSQLAGNTGELFF.

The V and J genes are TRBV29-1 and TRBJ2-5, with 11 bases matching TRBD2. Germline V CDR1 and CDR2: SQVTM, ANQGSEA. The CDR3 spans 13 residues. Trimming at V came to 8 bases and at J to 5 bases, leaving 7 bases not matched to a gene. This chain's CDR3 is CSFSGRGGETQYF. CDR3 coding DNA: TGCAGCTTTAGCGGGAGGGGAGGGGAGACCCAGTACTTC.

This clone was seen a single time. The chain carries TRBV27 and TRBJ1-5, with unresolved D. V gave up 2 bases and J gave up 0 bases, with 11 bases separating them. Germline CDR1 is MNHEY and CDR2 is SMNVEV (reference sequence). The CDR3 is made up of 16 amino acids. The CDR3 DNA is TGTGCCAGCAGTTTACGAGGCGGTGGTAGCAATCAGCCCCAGCATTTT. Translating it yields CASSLRGGGSNQPQHF.

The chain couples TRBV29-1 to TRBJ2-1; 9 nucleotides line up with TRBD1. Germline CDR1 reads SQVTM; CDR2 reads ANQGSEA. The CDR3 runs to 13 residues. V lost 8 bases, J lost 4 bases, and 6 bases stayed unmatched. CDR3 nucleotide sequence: TGCAGCCCCACAGGGGGCCCATACAATGAGCAGTTCTTC. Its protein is CSPTGGPYNEQFF.

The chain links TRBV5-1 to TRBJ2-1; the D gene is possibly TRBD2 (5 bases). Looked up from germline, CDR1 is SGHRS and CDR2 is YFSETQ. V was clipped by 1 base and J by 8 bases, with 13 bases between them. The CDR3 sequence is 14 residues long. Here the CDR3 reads CASSLFILVDEQFF. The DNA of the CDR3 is TGCGCCAGCAGCTTGTTTATACTAGTAGATGAGCAGTTCTTC.

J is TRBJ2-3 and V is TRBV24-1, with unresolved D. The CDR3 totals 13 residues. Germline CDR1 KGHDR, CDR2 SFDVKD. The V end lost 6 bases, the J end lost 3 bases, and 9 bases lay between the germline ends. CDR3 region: CATSIQSTDTQYF. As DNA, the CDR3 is TGTGCCACCAGTATTCAGTCGACAGATACGCAGTATTTT.

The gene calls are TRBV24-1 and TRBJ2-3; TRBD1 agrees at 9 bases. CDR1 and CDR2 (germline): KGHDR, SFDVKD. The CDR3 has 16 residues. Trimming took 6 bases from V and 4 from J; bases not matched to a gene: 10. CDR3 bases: TGTGCCACCAGTAGTCACGGGACAGGGCCGGCAGATACGCAGTATTTT. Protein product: CATSSHGTGPADTQYF.

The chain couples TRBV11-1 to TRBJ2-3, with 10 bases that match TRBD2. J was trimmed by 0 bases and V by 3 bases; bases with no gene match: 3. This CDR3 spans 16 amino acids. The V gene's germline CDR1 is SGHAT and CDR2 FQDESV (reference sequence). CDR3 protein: CASSFGTSESTDTQYF. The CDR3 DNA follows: TGTGCCAGCAGCTTCGGGACTAGCGAGAGCACAGATACGCAGTATTTT.

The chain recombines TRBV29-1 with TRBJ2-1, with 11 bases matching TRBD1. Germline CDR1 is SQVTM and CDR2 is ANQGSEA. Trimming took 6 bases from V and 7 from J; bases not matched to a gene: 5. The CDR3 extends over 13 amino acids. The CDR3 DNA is TGCAGCGTAGGACAGGGGGCTATAAATGAGCAGTTCTTC. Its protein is CSVGQGAINEQFF.

The CDR3 here is CASSLTGTGTYNEQFF. In DNA, the CDR3 is TGTGCCAGCAGCTTGACCGGGACAGGGACCTACAATGAGCAGTTCTTC. The V and J genes are TRBV7-3 and TRBJ2-1, with TRBD1 identical over 9 bases. V dropped 3 bases and J dropped 2; count of bases not matched to a gene: 5. CDR3 size: 16 residues. The V gene's germline CDR1 is SGHTA and CDR2 FQGTGA.

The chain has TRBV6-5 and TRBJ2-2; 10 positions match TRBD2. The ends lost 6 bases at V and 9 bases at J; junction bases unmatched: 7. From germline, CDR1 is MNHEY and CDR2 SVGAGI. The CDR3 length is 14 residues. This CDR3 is CASRSSGRSRELFF. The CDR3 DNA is TGTGCCAGCAGGAGTAGCGGGAGGTCTCGGGAGCTGTTTTTT.

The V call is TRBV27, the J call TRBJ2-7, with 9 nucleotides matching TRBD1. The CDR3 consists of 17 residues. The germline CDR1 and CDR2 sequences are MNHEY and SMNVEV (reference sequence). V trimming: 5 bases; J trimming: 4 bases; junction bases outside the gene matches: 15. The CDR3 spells CASSPLPRDRAWYEQYF. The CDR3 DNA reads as TGTGCCAGCAGTCCCCTACCCCGGGACAGGGCTTGGTACGAGCAGTACTTC.

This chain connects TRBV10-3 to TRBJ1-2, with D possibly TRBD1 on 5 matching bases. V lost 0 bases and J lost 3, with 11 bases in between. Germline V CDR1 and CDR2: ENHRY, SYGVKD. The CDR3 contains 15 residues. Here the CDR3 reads CAISESGAEHYGYTF. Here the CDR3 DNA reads TGTGCCATCAGTGAGTCTGGGGCAGAGCACTATGGCTACACCTTC.

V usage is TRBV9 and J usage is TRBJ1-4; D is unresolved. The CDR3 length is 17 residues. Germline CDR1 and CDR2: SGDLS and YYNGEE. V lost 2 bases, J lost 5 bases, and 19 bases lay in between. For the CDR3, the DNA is TGTGCCAGCAGCGTCGGCCAGGCCCTTCTCCTAAATGAAAAACTGTTTTTT. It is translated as CASSVGQALLLNEKLFF.

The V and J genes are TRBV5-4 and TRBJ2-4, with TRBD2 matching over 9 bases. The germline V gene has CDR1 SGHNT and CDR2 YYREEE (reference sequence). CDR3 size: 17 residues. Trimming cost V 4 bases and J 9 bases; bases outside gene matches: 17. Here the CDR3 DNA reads TGTGCCAGCAGCCTGGGGGTGAGACTAGCGGAGGAGGGCATTCAGTACTTC. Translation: CASSLGVRLAEEGIQYF.

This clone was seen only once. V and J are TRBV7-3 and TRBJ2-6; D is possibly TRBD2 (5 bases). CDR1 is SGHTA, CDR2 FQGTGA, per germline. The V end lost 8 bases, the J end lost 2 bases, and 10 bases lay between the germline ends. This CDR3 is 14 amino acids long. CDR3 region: CASASTAGANVLTF. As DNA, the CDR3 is TGTGCCAGCGCTAGCACGGCTGGGGCCAACGTCCTGACTTTC. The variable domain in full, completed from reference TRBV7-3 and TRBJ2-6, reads GAGVSQTPSNKVTEKGKYVELRCDPISGHTALYWYRQSLGQGPEFLIYFQGTGAADDSGLPNDRFFAVRPEGSVSTLKIQRTERGDSAVYLCASASTAGANVLTFGAGSRLTVL.